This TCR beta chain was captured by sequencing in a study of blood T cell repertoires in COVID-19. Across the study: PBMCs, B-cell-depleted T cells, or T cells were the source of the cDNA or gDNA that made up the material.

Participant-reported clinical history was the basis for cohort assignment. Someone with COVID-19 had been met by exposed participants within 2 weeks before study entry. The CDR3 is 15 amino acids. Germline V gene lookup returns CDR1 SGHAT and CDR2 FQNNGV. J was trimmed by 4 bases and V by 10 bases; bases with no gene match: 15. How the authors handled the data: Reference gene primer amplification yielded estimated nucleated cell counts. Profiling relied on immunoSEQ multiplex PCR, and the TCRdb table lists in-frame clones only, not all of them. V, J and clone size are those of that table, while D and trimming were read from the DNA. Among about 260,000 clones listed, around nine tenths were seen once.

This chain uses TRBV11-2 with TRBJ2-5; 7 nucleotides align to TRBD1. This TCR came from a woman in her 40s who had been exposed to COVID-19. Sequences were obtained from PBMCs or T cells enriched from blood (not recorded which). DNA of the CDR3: TGTGCCATCACATTCGCGACAGGGAGTTCAGAGACCCAGTACTTC. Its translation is CAITFATGSSETQYF.